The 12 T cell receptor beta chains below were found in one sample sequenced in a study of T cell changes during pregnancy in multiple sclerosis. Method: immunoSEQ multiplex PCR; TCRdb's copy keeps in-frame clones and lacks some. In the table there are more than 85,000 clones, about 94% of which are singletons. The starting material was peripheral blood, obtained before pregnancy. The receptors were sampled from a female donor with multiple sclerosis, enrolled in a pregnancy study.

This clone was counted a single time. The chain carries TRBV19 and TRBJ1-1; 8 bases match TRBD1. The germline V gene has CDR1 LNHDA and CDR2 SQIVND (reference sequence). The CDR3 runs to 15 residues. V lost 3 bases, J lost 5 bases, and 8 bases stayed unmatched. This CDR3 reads CASSIQGAVGTEAFF. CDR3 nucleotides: TGTGCCAGTAGTATCCAGGGGGCGGTAGGAACTGAAGCTTTCTTT.

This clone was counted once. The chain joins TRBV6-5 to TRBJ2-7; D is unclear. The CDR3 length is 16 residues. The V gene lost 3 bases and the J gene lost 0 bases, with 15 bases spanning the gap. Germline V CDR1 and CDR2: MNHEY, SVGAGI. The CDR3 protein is CASSYRVDVISYEQYF. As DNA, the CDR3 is TGTGCCAGCAGTTATCGCGTTGATGTTATCTCCTACGAGCAGTACTTC.

CDR3 coding DNA: TGCGCCAGCAGCCAAGTCAGTGGGCTAGCGGGAGGGGATGAGCAGTTCTTC. As protein: CASSQVSGLAGGDEQFF. The rearrangement uses TRBV4-1 and TRBJ2-1; 12 nucleotides align to TRBD2. Germline V lookup: CDR1 MGHRA, CDR2 YSYEKL. V gave up 1 base and J gave up 8 bases; unmatched junction bases: 9. This CDR3 is built from 17 residues.

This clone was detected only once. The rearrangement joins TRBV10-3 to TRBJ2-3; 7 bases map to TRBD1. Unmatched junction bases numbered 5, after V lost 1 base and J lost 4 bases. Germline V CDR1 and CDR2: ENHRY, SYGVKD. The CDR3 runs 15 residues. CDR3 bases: TGTGCCATCAGTGAGTGGGGGACAGCGTCAGATACGCAGTATTTT. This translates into CAISEWGTASDTQYF.

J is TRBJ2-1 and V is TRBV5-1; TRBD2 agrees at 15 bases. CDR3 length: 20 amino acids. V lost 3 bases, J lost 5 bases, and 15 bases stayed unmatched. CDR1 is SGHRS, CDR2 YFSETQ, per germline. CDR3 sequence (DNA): TGCGCCAGCAGCTCTGGGACAGGGAGGACTAGCGGGAGGGCCGACAATGAGCAGTTCTTC. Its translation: CASSSGTGRTSGRADNEQFF.

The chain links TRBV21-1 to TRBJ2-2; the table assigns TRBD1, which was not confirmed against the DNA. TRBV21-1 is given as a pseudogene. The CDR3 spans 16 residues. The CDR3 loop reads CASSPGGQVSTGELFF. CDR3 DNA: TGTGCCAGCAGCCCAGGGGGACAGGTGAGCACCGGGGAGCTGTTTTTT.

DNA for the CDR3: TGTGCCAGCAGCTCCACCTTGAGCGGGGGCCACACAGATACGCAGTATTTT. This translates into CASSSTLSGGHTDTQYF. The chain employs TRBV7-9 and TRBJ2-3; TRBD2 agrees at 8 bases. From germline, CDR1 is SEHNR and CDR2 FQNEAQ (reference sequence). V shed 4 bases and J 2 bases; nucleotides not matched to a gene: 11. This CDR3 spans 17 amino acids.

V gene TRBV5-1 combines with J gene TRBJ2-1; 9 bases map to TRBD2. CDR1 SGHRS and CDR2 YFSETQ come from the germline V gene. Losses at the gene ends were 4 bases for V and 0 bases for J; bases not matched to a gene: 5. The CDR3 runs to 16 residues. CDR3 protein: CASSAGLASSYNEQFF. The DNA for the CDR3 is TGCGCCAGCAGCGCCGGACTAGCGAGCTCCTACAATGAGCAGTTCTTC. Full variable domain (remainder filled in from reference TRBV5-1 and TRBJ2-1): KAGVTQTPRYLIKTRGQQVTLSCSPISGHRSVSWYQQTPGQGLQFLFEYFSETQRNKGNFPGRFSGRQFSNSRSEMNVSTLELGDSALYLCASSAGLASSYNEQFFGPGTRLTVL.

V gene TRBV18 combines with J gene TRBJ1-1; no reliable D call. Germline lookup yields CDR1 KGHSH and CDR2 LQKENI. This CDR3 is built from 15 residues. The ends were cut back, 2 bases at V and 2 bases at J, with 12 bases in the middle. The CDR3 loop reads CASSPSARGNTEAFF. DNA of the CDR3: TGTGCCAGCTCACCATCTGCCCGAGGAAACACTGAAGCTTTCTTT.

This CDR3 reads CASSQEGFRGSGANVLTF. The CDR3 DNA sequence: TGCGCCAGCAGCCAAGAGGGGTTTCGGGGCTCTGGGGCCAACGTCCTGACTTTC. J is TRBJ2-6 and V is TRBV4-3; tentative D call: TRBD2 (5 bases). The V gene's germline CDR1 is LGHNA and CDR2 YSLEER. The CDR3 has 18 amino acids. Trimming cost V 0 bases and J 0 bases, with 12 bases left between them.

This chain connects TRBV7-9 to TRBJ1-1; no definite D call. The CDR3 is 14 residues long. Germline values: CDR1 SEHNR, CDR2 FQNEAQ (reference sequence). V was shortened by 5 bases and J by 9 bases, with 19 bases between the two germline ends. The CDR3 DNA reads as TGTGCCAGCAGCCAATTGGGTGAGACACCTAAAGCTTTCTTT. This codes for CASSQLGETPKAFF.

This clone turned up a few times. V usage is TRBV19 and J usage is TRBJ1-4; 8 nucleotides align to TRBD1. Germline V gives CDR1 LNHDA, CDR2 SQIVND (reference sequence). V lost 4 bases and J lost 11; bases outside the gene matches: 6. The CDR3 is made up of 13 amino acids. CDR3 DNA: TGTGCCAGTAGTAGTTACAGGGGGGCTAAACTGTTTTTT. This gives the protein CASSSYRGAKLFF.